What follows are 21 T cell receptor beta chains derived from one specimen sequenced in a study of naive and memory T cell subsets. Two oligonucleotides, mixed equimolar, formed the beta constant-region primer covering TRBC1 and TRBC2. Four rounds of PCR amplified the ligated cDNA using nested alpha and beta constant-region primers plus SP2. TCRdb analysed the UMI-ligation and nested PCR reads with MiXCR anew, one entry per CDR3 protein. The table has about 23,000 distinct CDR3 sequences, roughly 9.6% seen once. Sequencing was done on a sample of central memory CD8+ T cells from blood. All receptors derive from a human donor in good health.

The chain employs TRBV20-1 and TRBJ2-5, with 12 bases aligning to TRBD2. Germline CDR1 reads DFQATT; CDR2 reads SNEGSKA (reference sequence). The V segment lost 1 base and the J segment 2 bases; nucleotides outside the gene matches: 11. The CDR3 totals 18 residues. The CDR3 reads CSARGWTSGKGPQETQYF. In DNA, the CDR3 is TGCAGTGCTAGAGGTTGGACTAGCGGGAAAGGGCCTCAAGAGACCCAGTACTTC.

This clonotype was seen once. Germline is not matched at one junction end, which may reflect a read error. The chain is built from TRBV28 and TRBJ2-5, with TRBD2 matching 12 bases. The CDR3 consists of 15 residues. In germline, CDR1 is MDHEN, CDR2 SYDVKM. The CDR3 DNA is TGTGCCAGCAATTTACTAGCGGGAGGAGGGGAGACCCAGTACTTC. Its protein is CASNLLAGGGETQYF.

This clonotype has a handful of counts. In DNA, the CDR3 is TGTGCCTGGGACCAAGCGGGAGGGGGGGATGAGCAGTTCTTC. Its protein product is CAWDQAGGGDEQFF. V is TRBV30 and J is TRBJ2-1, with TRBD2 matching over 10 bases. Germline-derived CDR1 and CDR2 are GTSNPN and SVGIG (reference sequence). The J segment lost 8 bases and the V segment lost 5 bases, leaving 9 bases of the junction unmatched. This CDR3 comprises 14 residues.

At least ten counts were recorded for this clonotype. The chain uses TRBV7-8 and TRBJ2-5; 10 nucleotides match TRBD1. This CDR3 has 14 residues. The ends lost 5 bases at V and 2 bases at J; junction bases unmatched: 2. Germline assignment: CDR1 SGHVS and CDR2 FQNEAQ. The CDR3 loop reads CASSQDRGQETQYF. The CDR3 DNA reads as TGTGCCAGCAGCCAGGACAGGGGGCAAGAGACCCAGTACTTC.

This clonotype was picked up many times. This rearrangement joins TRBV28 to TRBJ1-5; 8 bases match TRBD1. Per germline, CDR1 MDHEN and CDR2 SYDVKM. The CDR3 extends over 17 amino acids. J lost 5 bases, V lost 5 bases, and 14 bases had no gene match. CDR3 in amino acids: CASSEYRGSGLDQPQHF. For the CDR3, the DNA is TGTGCCAGCAGTGAATACAGGGGGTCGGGGCTAGATCAGCCCCAGCATTTT.

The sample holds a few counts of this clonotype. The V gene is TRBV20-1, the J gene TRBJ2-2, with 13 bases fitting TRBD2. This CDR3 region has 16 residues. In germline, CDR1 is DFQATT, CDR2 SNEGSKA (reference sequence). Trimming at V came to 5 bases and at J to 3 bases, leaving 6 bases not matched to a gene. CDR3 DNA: TGCAGTGCTCCGAAACTAGCGGGAGGGGACACCGGGGAGCTGTTTTTT. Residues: CSAPKLAGGDTGELFF.

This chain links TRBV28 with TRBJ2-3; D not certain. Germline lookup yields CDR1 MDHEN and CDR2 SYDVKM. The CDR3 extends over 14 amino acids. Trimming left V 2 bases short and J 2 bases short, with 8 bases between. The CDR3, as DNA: TGTGCCAGCAGTTTAATGGGTAACACAGATACGCAGTATTTT. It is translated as CASSLMGNTDTQYF.

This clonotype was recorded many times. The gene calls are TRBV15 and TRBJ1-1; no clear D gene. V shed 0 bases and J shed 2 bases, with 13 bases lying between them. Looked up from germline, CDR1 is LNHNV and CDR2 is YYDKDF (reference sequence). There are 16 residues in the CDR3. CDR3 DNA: TGTGCCACCAGCAGAGATTTCGGCGCAAGTAACACTGAAGCTTTCTTT. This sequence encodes CATSRDFGASNTEAFF.

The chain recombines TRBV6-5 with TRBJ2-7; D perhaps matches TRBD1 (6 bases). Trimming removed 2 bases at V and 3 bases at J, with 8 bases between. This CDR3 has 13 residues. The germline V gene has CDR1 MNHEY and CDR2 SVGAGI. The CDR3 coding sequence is TGTGCCAGCAGTTACGAAGGGGGCTACGAGCAGTACTTC. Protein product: CASSYEGGYEQYF.

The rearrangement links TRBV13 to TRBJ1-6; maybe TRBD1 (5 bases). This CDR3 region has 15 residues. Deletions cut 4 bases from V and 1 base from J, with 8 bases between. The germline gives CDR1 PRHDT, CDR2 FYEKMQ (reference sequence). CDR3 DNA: TGTGCCAGCAGCTCGGGGGGATCCTATAATTCACCCCTCCACTTT. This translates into CASSSGGSYNSPLHF.

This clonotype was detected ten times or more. CDR3 coding DNA: TGTGCCAGCAGCTTGTATTTTTATGCCAGCGGGGAATCTAGCACAGATACGCAGTATTTT. It yields the protein CASSLYFYASGESSTDTQYF. The chain combines TRBV5-6 with TRBJ2-3, with 7 bases identical to TRBD2. This CDR3 has 20 residues. Germline V gene data show CDR1 as SGHDT and CDR2 as YYEEEE. The ends lost 1 base at V and 0 bases at J; junction bases unmatched: 17.

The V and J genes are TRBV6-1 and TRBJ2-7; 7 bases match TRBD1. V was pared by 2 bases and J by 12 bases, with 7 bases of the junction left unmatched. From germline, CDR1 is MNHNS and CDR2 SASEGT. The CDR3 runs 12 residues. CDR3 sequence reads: CASSETGATSYF. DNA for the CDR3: TGTGCCAGCAGTGAAACAGGGGCTACTTCGTACTTC.

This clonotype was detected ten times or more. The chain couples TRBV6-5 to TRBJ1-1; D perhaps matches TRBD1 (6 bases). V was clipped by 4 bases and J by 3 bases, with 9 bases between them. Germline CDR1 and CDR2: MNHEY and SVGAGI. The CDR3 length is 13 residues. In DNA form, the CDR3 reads TGTGCCAGCAGTTCCGACAGGTACACTGAAGCTTTCTTT. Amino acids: CASSSDRYTEAFF.

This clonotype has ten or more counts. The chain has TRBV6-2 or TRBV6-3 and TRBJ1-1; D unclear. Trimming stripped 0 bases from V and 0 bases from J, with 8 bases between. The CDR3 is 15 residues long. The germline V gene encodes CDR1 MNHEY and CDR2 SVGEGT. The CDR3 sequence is CASSYSKAVNTEAFF. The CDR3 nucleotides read TGTGCCAGCAGTTACTCGAAGGCGGTGAACACTGAAGCTTTCTTT.

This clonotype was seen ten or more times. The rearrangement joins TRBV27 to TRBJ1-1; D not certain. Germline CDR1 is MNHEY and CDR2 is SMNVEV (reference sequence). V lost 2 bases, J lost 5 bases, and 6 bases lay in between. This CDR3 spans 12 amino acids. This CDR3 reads CASSLSGTEAFF. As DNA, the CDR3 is TGTGCCAGCAGTTTAAGTGGAACTGAAGCTTTCTTT.

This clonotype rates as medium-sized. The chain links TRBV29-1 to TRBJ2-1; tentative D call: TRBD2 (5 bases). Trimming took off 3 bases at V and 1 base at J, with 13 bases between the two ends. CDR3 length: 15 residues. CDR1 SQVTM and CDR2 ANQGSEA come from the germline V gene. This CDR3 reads CSVDGGRVSYNEQFF. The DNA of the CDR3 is TGCAGCGTTGATGGTGGGAGAGTGTCCTACAATGAGCAGTTCTTC.

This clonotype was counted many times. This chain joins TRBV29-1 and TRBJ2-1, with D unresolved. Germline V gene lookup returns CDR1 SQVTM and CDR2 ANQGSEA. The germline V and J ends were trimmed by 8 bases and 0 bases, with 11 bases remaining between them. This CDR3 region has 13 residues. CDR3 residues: CSLVESSYNEQFF. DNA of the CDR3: TGCAGCCTCGTGGAGTCCTCCTACAATGAGCAGTTCTTC.

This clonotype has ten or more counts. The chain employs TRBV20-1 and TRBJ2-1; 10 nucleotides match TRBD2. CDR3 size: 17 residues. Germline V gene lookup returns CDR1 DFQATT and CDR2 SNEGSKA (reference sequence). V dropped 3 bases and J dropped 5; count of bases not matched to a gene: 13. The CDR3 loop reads CSARVLVRAGGNNEQFF. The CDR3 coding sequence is TGCAGTGCTAGGGTCTTAGTCCGAGCGGGAGGGAACAATGAGCAGTTCTTC.

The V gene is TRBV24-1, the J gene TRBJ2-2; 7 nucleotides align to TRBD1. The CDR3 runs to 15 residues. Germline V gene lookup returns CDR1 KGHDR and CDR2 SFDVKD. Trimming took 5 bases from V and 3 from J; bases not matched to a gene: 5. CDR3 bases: TGTGCCACCAGTGCCGGGACAGTCGACACCGGGGAGCTGTTTTTT. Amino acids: CATSAGTVDTGELFF.

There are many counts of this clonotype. The CDR3 DNA reads as TGTGCCACCACCGACCCCCAGAACGAGCAGTACTTC. Its translation: CATTDPQNEQYF. V is TRBV24-1 and J is TRBJ2-7; D is unclear. The ends were cut back, 8 bases at V and 5 bases at J, with 12 bases in the middle. Germline V gene data show CDR1 as KGHDR and CDR2 as SFDVKD. The CDR3 runs to 12 residues.

The CDR3 coding sequence is TGTGCCAGCAGCCCAAATCGGAACATCGGCGAGCAGTACTTC. It yields the protein CASSPNRNIGEQYF. The chain recombines TRBV11-2 with TRBJ2-7, with no clear D. Germline CDR1 is SGHAT and CDR2 is FQNNGV. The CDR3 sequence is 14 residues long. V was cut by 5 bases and J by 6 bases, with 17 bases left in between. The full variable domain, its missing parts supplied by reference TRBV11-2 and TRBJ2-7, is EAGVAQSPRYKIIEKRQSVAFWCNPISGHATLYWYQQILGQGPKLLIQFQNNGVVDDSQLPKDRFSAERLKGVDSTLKIQPAKLEDSAVYLCASSPNRNIGEQYFGPGTRLTVT.